These T cell receptor beta chains were read from a single sample in a study of post-analysis software for immune sequencing data. One entry per CDR3 protein, called by TCRdb with MiXCR from the PCR reads. The sample lists about 460,000 distinct CDR3 sequences, around 40% seen once, with 12% in the top ten. Sequenced input: blood. The receptors stem from a girl aged 10 to 17 with multiple sclerosis. CDR3s include the opening cysteine and the closing phenylalanine or tryptophan. The D gene is left open where the match is weak. Not all rows give a size; the values are once, few, many and, for expanded clones, a class.

D: NA
V: TRBV9
J: TRBJ1-4
size: NA
CDR3: CASSPGPRGADEKLFF
DNA: TGTGCCAGCAGCCCGGGGCCCCGGGGCGCGGATGAAAAACTGTTTTTT

D: NA
V: TRBV25-1
J: TRBJ2-7
size: NA
CDR3: CASSESSTSYEQYF
DNA: TGTGCCAGCAGTGAATCTAGCACATCCTACGAGCAGTACTTC

D: NA
V: TRBV12-3/TRBV12-4
J: TRBJ1-5
size: few
CDR3: CASTIEGEIQPQHF
DNA: TGTGCCAGCACGATCGAAGGGGAAATTCAGCCCCAGCATTTT

D: NA
V: TRBV28
J: TRBJ1-5
size: NA
CDR3: CASRTGLIQPQHF
DNA: TGTGCCAGCAGGACAGGTCTCATCCAGCCCCAGCATTTT

D: TRBD2
V: TRBV5-1
J: TRBJ2-1
size: once
CDR3: CANSSLGLADNEQFF
DNA: TGCGCCAACAGCTCCCTCGGGCTAGCGGACAATGAGCAGTTCTTC

D: NA
V: TRBV4-2
J: TRBJ2-7
size: NA
CDR3: CASSQDEVSYEQYF
DNA: TGTGCCAGCAGCCAAGATGAGGTATCCTACGAGCAGTACTTC

D: NA
V: TRBV7-6
J: TRBJ2-7
size: NA
CDR3: CASRQGDEQYF
DNA: TGTGCCAGCAGGCAGGGAGACGAGCAGTACTTC

D: NA
V: TRBV20-1
J: TRBJ1-5
size: NA
CDR3: CSASVGAGNQPQHF
DNA: TGCAGTGCTAGTGTAGGGGCCGGGAATCAGCCCCAGCATTTT

D: TRBD1
V: TRBV12-3/TRBV12-4
J: TRBJ1-2
size: NA
CDR3: CASSTGTGEGYTF
DNA: TGTGCCAGCAGTACCGGGACAGGGGAGGGCTACACCTTC

D: TRBD2
V: TRBV29-1
J: TRBJ2-1
size: few
CDR3: CSVEGLAGYNEQFF
DNA: TGCAGCGTTGAAGGCCTAGCGGGCTACAATGAGCAGTTCTTC

D: NA
V: TRBV12-3/TRBV12-4
J: TRBJ1-4
size: NA
CDR3: CACRNRELFF
DNA: TGTGCCTGCAGAAACAGGGAACTGTTTTTT

D: TRBD2
V: TRBV20-1
J: TRBJ2-7
size: NA
CDR3: CSAIGASGRLYSYEQYF
DNA: TGCAGTGCTATCGGGGCTAGCGGGAGACTTTATTCCTACGAGCAGTACTTC

D: NA
V: TRBV29-1
J: TRBJ1-1
size: NA
CDR3: CSARGPTEAFF
DNA: TGCAGCGCCCGGGGCCCCACTGAAGCTTTCTTT

D: NA
V: TRBV25-1
J: TRBJ1-1
size: NA
CDR3: CASGGVLGASNTEAFF
DNA: TGTGCCAGCGGGGGGGTATTGGGGGCTTCGAACACTGAAGCTTTCTTT

D: NA
V: TRBV7-3
J: TRBJ1-6
size: NA
CDR3: CASSLTDNSPLHF
DNA: TGTGCCAGCAGCTTAACAGATAATTCACCCCTCCACTTT

D: TRBD2
V: TRBV29-1
J: TRBJ2-7
size: NA
CDR3: CSVNPGLAYNEQYF
DNA: TGCAGCGTTAATCCGGGACTAGCCTACAATGAGCAGTACTTC

D: NA
V: TRBV28
J: TRBJ1-1
size: NA
CDR3: CASSPPGAWGAFF
DNA: TGTGCCAGCAGTCCCCCCGGGGCCTGGGGAGCTTTCTTT

D: NA
V: TRBV20-1
J: TRBJ1-2
size: NA
CDR3: CSAPGRGGRNGYTF
DNA: TGCAGTGCTCCCGGAAGGGGAGGGAGGAATGGCTACACCTTC

D: NA
V: TRBV27
J: TRBJ1-4
size: NA
CDR3: CASSFVGREVTGEKLFF
DNA: TGTGCCAGCAGTTTCGTAGGCAGGGAGGTAACCGGTGAAAAACTGTTTTTT

D: NA
V: TRBV28
J: TRBJ2-7
size: NA
CDR3: CACSLIEGSGTYEQYF
DNA: TGTGCCTGCAGTTTGATTGAGGGTTCAGGAACATACGAGCAGTACTTC

D: NA
V: TRBV7-9
J: TRBJ2-5
size: few
CDR3: CASIPGLQETQYF
DNA: TGTGCCAGTATTCCGGGACTGCAAGAGACCCAGTACTTC

D: TRBD1
V: TRBV9
J: TRBJ2-5
size: NA
CDR3: CASSAGTVKSETQYF
DNA: TGTGCCAGCAGCGCGGGGACAGTAAAATCGGAGACCCAGTACTTC

D: NA
V: TRBV6-5
J: TRBJ2-1
size: NA
CDR3: CASSYSLQNNEQFF
DNA: TGTGCCAGCAGTTACTCGTTACAGAACAATGAGCAGTTCTTC

D: NA
V: TRBV20-1
J: TRBJ2-5
size: few
CDR3: CSAPARGNRETQYF
DNA: TGCAGTGCTCCAGCGAGAGGGAATAGGGAGACCCAGTACTTC

D: TRBD1
V: TRBV28
J: TRBJ2-4
size: NA
CDR3: CASSPITGGNIQYF
DNA: TGTGCCAGCAGTCCTATTACAGGGGGCAACATTCAGTACTTC

D: NA
V: TRBV24-1
J: TRBJ1-1
size: NA
CDR3: CATSAGTGTEAFF
DNA: TGTGCCACCAGCGCAGGGACGGGCACTGAAGCTTTCTTT

D: TRBD1
V: TRBV12-3/TRBV12-4
J: TRBJ2-6
size: NA
CDR3: CASRRQGAGANVLTF
DNA: TGTGCCAGCAGAAGACAGGGGGCTGGGGCCAACGTCCTGACTTTC

D: NA
V: TRBV28
J: TRBJ2-7
size: few
CDR3: CATRLDSTYEQYF
DNA: TGTGCCACCAGACTGGACAGTACCTACGAGCAGTACTTC